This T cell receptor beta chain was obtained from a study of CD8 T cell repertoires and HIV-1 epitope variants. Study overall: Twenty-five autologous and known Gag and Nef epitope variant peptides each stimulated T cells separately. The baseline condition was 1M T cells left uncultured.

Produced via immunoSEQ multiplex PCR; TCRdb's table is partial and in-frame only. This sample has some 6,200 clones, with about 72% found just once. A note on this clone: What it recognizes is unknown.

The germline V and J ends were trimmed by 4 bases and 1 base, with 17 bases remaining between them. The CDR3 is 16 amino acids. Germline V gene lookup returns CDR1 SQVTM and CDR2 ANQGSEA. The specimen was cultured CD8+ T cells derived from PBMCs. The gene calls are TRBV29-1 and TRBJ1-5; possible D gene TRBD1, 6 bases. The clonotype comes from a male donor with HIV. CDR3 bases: TGCAGCGTTGGGGGGGGGATCGACAGGAGCAATCAGCCCCAGCATTTT. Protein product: CSVGGGIDRSNQPQHF.